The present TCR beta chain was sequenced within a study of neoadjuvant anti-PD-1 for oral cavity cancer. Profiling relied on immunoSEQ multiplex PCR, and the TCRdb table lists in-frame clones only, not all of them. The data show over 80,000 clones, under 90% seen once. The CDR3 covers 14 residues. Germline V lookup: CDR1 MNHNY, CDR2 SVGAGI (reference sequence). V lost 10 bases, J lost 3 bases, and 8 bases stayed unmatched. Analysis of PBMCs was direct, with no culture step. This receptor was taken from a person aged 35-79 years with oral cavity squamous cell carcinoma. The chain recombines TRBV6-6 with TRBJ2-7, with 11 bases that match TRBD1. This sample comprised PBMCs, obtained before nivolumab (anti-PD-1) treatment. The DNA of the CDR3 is TGTGCCACCCGGAAAGGGACAGGGGGCTACGAGCAGTACTTC. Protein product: CATRKGTGGYEQYF.